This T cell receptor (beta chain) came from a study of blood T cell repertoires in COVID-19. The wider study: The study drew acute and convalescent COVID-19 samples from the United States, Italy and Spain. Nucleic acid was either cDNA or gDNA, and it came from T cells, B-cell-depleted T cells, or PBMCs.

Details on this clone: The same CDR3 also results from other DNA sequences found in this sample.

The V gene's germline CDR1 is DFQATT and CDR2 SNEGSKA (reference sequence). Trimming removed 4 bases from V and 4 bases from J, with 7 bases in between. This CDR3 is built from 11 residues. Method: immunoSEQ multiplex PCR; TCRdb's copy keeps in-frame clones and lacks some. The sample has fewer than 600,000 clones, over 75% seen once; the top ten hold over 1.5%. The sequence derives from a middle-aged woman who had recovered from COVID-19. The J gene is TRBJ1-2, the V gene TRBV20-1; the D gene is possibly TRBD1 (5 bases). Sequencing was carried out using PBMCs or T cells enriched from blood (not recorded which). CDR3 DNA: TGCAGTGCTATAAGGGGCTATGGCTACACCTTC. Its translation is CSAIRGYGYTF.